This T cell receptor (beta chain) was identified in a study of molecular identifiers for immune sequencing clone quantification. This clonotype was observed a few times. Methods described previously were used for bulk TCR libraries, and listed TCR primers were applied. TCRdb re-analysed the PCR reads in MiXCR, keeping a single row per CDR3 protein. The top ten clones hold 0.7% to 0.95% of a sample with under 600,000 distinct CDR3 sequences, about a fifth of them seen once. This clonotype was sampled from a human donor in good health. Some libraries in this study had Jurkat cell RNA spiked in. Sequenced material: naive CD8+ T cells from blood, with Jurkat cell RNA spiked in. Subset here: FACS-sorted CD8+CD4-CCR7+CD45RA+ naive T cells.

The CDR3 loop reads CASSYSDVGTMSEQFF. The CDR3, as DNA: TGTGCCAGCAGTTACTCGGATGTAGGGACGATGAGTGAGCAGTTCTTC. V is TRBV6-5 and J is TRBJ2-1; D assignment may be TRBD1 or TRBD2 (5 bases each). V lost 0 bases and J 9 bases, leaving 18 bases between the germline ends. This CDR3 has 16 amino acids. Germline lookup yields CDR1 MNHEY and CDR2 SVGAGI.